The next 30 T cell receptor beta chains were all read from a single sample in a study of OX40 agonist ivuxolimab in advanced cancers. Produced via immunoSEQ multiplex PCR; TCRdb's table is partial and in-frame only. The sample yields about 69,000 clones, 91% seen once. The sample was CD4+ or CD8+ T cells sorted from blood, taken in a trial of the OX40 agonist ivuxolimab. These receptors originate from an adult with an advanced solid tumor such as melanoma, head and neck, liver or kidney cancer.

This chain connects TRBV2 to TRBJ2-5; D is ambiguous. This CDR3 has 12 amino acids. Trimming pared 6 bases from V and 2 bases from J, leaving 7 bases between. The germline V gene encodes CDR1 SNHLY and CDR2 FYNNEI. CDR3 nucleotides: TGTGCCAGCAGGAGACTTCAAGAGACCCAGTACTTC. Protein sequence: CASRRLQETQYF. The whole variable domain, filled in from reference TRBV2 and TRBJ2-5, reads EPEVTQTPSHQVTQMGQEVILRCVPISNHLYFYWYRQILGQKVEFLVSFYNNEISEKSEIFDDQFSVERPDGSNFTLKIRSTKLEDSAMYFCASRRLQETQYFGPGTRLLVL.

The V call is TRBV6-5, the J call TRBJ2-3; 7 nucleotides match TRBD2. Germline CDR1 reads MNHEY; CDR2 reads SVGAGI. V dropped 6 bases and J dropped 0; count of bases not matched to a gene: 6. The CDR3 is made up of 15 amino acids. The CDR3: CASRSRAGSTDTQYF. The CDR3 DNA reads as TGTGCCAGCAGAAGCCGAGCGGGGAGCACAGATACGCAGTATTTT.

V is TRBV10-3 and J is TRBJ2-7; D possibly corresponds to TRBD2 (6 bases). The CDR3 loop spans 14 amino acids. The V gene lost 3 bases and the J gene lost 0 bases, with 9 bases spanning the gap. CDR1 is ENHRY and CDR2 is SYGVKD in the germline V gene. The CDR3 loop is CAISEGGISYEQYF. The CDR3 nucleotides are TGTGCCATCAGTGAAGGAGGGATCTCCTACGAGCAGTACTTC.

The chain carries TRBV5-5 and TRBJ2-2; 10 bases map to TRBD2. V shed 1 base, J shed 4 bases, and the junction held 7 bases outside the gene matches. The CDR3 is 17 amino acids. Germline assignment: CDR1 SGHKS and CDR2 YYEKEE (reference sequence). CDR3 DNA: TGTGCCAGCAGCTTGATACTAGCGGGATGGAGCACCGGGGAGCTGTTTTTT. It codes for CASSLILAGWSTGELFF.

This chain links TRBV7-9 with TRBJ2-2; D may be TRBD1 or TRBD2 (6 bases each). CDR3 length equals 17 residues. Between the trimmed V and J ends, which lost 3 bases and 3 bases, there was a span of 17 bases. Germline CDR1 and CDR2: SEHNR and FQNEAQ (reference sequence). Here the CDR3 DNA reads TGTGCCAGCAGCTTGAGTGGGGGGCTGTCGGACACCGGGGAGCTGTTTTTT. As protein: CASSLSGGLSDTGELFF.

The genes are TRBV10-3 and TRBJ2-4; D perhaps matches TRBD2 (5 bases). The germline V and J ends were trimmed by 3 bases and 2 bases, with 17 bases remaining between them. Germline assignment: CDR1 ENHRY and CDR2 SYGVKD. The CDR3 has 17 residues. The DNA for the CDR3 is TGTGCCATCAGTGACAGAAAAATCCCGGGGACCAAAAACATTCAGTACTTC. This encodes CAISDRKIPGTKNIQYF.

The CDR3 loop reads CASSASGTVLSYNEQFF. The DNA for the CDR3 is TGCGCCAGCAGCGCCTCCGGGACTGTGCTATCCTACAATGAGCAGTTCTTC. The chain has TRBV5-1 and TRBJ2-1, with D tentatively TRBD2 (6 bases). In germline, CDR1 is SGHRS, CDR2 YFSETQ. The CDR3 runs 17 residues. Trimming stripped 4 bases from V and 1 base from J, with 18 bases between. The variable domain in full, with the rest retrieved from reference TRBV5-1 and TRBJ2-1, is KAGVTQTPRYLIKTRGQQVTLSCSPISGHRSVSWYQQTPGQGLQFLFEYFSETQRNKGNFPGRFSGRQFSNSRSEMNVSTLELGDSALYLCASSASGTVLSYNEQFFGPGTRLTVL.

The rearrangement links TRBV2 to TRBJ1-2; D is perhaps TRBD1 (6 bases). V dropped 4 bases and J dropped 6 bases, with 15 bases sitting between them. In germline, CDR1 is SNHLY, CDR2 FYNNEI. The CDR3 has 14 residues. The CDR3 nucleotides read TGTGCCAGCAGTGTGCAGGCAGGGGCTAATGGCTACACCTTC. Its translation: CASSVQAGANGYTF.

The V call is TRBV6-5, the J call TRBJ1-1; TRBD1 is a possible D gene (6 bases). The CDR3 totals 12 residues. Trimming took 6 bases from V and 2 from J, leaving 7 bases between them. Germline V lookup: CDR1 MNHEY, CDR2 SVGAGI. The CDR3 loop is CASRQGNTEAFF. The DNA for the CDR3 is TGTGCCAGCAGACAGGGCAACACTGAAGCTTTCTTT.

The chain combines TRBV7-3 with TRBJ2-2; D call uncertain. This CDR3 has 13 residues. Between the trimmed V and J ends, which lost 5 bases and 8 bases, there was a span of 12 bases. Germline CDR1 SGHTA, CDR2 FQGTGA. The CDR3 region is CASSPWYGGELFF. The CDR3 region has the DNA TGTGCCAGCAGCCCCTGGTATGGTGGGGAGCTGTTTTTT.

The chain uses TRBV2 and TRBJ1-5, with TRBD1 matching 7 bases. V shed 8 bases, J shed 0 bases, and the junction held 7 bases outside the gene matches. The CDR3 is 15 amino acids. From germline, CDR1 is SNHLY and CDR2 FYNNEI. The CDR3 DNA reads TGTGCCAGCCTGAGGGACAGCTATAGCAATCAGCCCCAGCATTTT. Amino acids: CASLRDSYSNQPQHF.

The chain joins TRBV5-1 to TRBJ2-1; the D call may be TRBD1 or TRBD2 (5 bases each). The V gene's germline CDR1 is SGHRS and CDR2 YFSETQ. The CDR3 is 16 residues long. V was trimmed by 0 bases and J by 0 bases, leaving 10 bases between them. The CDR3 sequence is CASSLAAGSSYNEQFF. The CDR3 region has the DNA TGCGCCAGCAGCTTGGCCGCAGGGAGCTCCTACAATGAGCAGTTCTTC.

The rearrangement uses TRBV2 and TRBJ2-5; 14 positions match TRBD2. This CDR3 is 21 amino acids long. CDR1 SNHLY and CDR2 FYNNEI come from the germline V gene. The V segment lost 6 bases and the J segment 4 bases; nucleotides outside the gene matches: 22. The CDR3 region is CASRRQTEMGLAGVLVETQYF. CDR3 DNA: TGTGCCAGCAGACGACAGACGGAAATGGGACTAGCGGGAGTTTTGGTAGAGACCCAGTACTTC. Full variable domain (outside the CDR3, taken from reference TRBV2 and TRBJ2-5): EPEVTQTPSHQVTQMGQEVILRCVPISNHLYFYWYRQILGQKVEFLVSFYNNEISEKSEIFDDQFSVERPDGSNFTLKIRSTKLEDSAMYFCASRRQTEMGLAGVLVETQYFGPGTRLLVL.

V and J are TRBV7-9 and TRBJ1-2; D perhaps matches TRBD1 (5 bases). From germline, CDR1 is SEHNR and CDR2 FQNEAQ (reference sequence). CDR3 length: 12 residues. Trimming took off 2 bases at V and 8 bases at J, with 9 bases between the two ends. In DNA form, the CDR3 reads TGTGCCAGCAGCTTAAGGTCAGGGGGCTACACCTTC. It yields the protein CASSLRSGGYTF.

This chain links TRBV23-1 with TRBJ2-3, with 9 bases that match TRBD1. TRBV23-1 is labeled an ORF, and its function is uncertain. The V gene end was trimmed by 3 bases and the J gene end by 1 base; junction bases not matched to a gene: 8. The length of the CDR3 is 17 residues. The CDR3 protein is CASSQDKDRGCTDTQYF. CDR3 bases: TGCGCCAGCAGTCAGGATAAGGACAGGGGTTGCACAGATACGCAGTATTTT.

The chain combines TRBV7-2 with TRBJ1-1; D call uncertain. Deletions cut 5 bases from V and 0 bases from J, with 7 bases between. The germline V gene encodes CDR1 SGHTA and CDR2 FQGNSA. There are 13 residues in the CDR3. The CDR3 loop is CASSPRLNTEAFF. The DNA of the CDR3 is TGTGCCAGCAGCCCTCGACTGAACACTGAAGCTTTCTTT.

The CDR3 DNA sequence: TGCAGCGTTACAGGGGGCAATAATCAGCCCCAGCATTTT. It yields the protein CSVTGGNNQPQHF. The genes are TRBV29-1 and TRBJ1-5; 9 nucleotides line up with TRBD1. Germline loops: CDR1 SQVTM, CDR2 ANQGSEA. The CDR3 runs to 13 residues. Trimming cost V 5 bases and J 4 bases; bases outside gene matches: 3.

The rearrangement links TRBV11-2 to TRBJ1-4; no definite D call. V lost 5 bases, J lost 7 bases, and 14 bases lay in between. Germline assignment: CDR1 SGHAT and CDR2 FQNNGV. The CDR3 spans 14 residues. CDR3 DNA sequence: TGTGCCAGCAGCCAAAATAGAGGGAGTGAAAAACTGTTTTTT. Its protein product is CASSQNRGSEKLFF.

The chain recombines TRBV19 with TRBJ2-2, with a possible D match to TRBD1 (6 bases). CDR1 is LNHDA and CDR2 is SQIVND in the germline V gene (reference sequence). The CDR3 covers 17 residues. The ends were cut back, 5 bases at V and 7 bases at J, with 23 bases in the middle. The CDR3 sequence: CASSEQGIPLIDGELFF. The CDR3 nucleotides are TGTGCCAGTAGTGAGCAGGGGATCCCTTTGATTGACGGGGAGCTGTTTTTT.

This clone was seen a single time. The rearrangement uses TRBV15 and TRBJ2-1; 8 positions match TRBD2. The germline V gene encodes CDR1 LNHNV and CDR2 YYDKDF (reference sequence). V lost 0 bases and J lost 7; bases outside the gene matches: 5. The CDR3 is 15 residues long. The CDR3 here is CATSREPGLGNEQFF. CDR3 nucleotides: TGTGCCACCAGCAGAGAACCGGGACTAGGGAATGAGCAGTTCTTC.

Here the CDR3 reads CASSERRGILKGQPQHF. CDR3 sequence (DNA): TGTGCCAGCAGTGAGCGGAGGGGTATATTAAAGGGGCAGCCCCAGCATTTT. This rearrangement joins TRBV2 to TRBJ1-5; D is possibly TRBD1 (5 bases). The CDR3 is 17 amino acids. Germline V gene data show CDR1 as SNHLY and CDR2 as FYNNEI. Trimming took off 3 bases at V and 7 bases at J, with 22 bases between the two ends.

The chain has TRBV7-2 and TRBJ2-3, with D unclear. Germline values: CDR1 SGHTA, CDR2 FQGNSA. V lost 10 bases to trimming and J lost 4 bases, with 21 bases between them. The CDR3 totals 15 residues. The CDR3 DNA is TGTGCCACTACGGCAGGTGGGTCGGCGTCAGATACGCAGTATTTT. Encoded protein: CATTAGGSASDTQYF.

The chain couples TRBV7-8 to TRBJ1-1; D is undetermined. Germline assignment: CDR1 SGHVS and CDR2 FQNEAQ. The CDR3 sequence is 15 residues long. Trimming cost V 0 bases and J 10 bases, with 18 bases left between them. The CDR3: CASSLALGRGVGAFF. The DNA of the CDR3 is TGTGCCAGCAGCTTAGCGCTCGGTCGTGGGGTCGGAGCTTTCTTT. Variable domain in full (rest from reference TRBV7-8 and TRBJ1-1): GAGVSQSPRYKVAKRGQDVALRCDPISGHVSLFWYQQALGQGPEFLTYFQNEAQLDKSGLPSDRFFAERPEGSVSTLKIQRTQQEDSAVYLCASSLALGRGVGAFFGQGTRLTVV.

V and J are TRBV14 and TRBJ1-3, with no clear D. The CDR3 length is 13 residues. V was cut by 4 bases and J by 4 bases, with 8 bases left in between. Germline lookup yields CDR1 SGHDN and CDR2 FVKESK. The CDR3 coding sequence is TGTGCCAGCAGCCTCCGAAAAGGAAACACCATATATTTT. It encodes CASSLRKGNTIYF.

The chain has TRBV6-5 and TRBJ2-7, with TRBD1 matching 7 bases. The CDR3 runs to 15 residues. After removal of 6 bases from V and 3 bases from J, the junction contained 11 bases not matched to a gene. Germline V lookup: CDR1 MNHEY, CDR2 SVGAGI. Here the CDR3 DNA reads TGTGCCAGCAGCCAACCGGGACAGTGGGTCTACGAGCAGTACTTC. Its translation: CASSQPGQWVYEQYF.

V usage is TRBV25-1 and J usage is TRBJ2-2; D gene unclear. V was trimmed by 4 bases and J by 7 bases, leaving 4 bases between them. CDR3 length equals 11 residues. CDR1 is MGHDK and CDR2 is SYGVNS in the germline V gene. In DNA, the CDR3 is TGTGCCAGCAGTGTTTTCGGGGAGCTGTTTTTT. It codes for CASSVFGELFF. The full variable domain, completed using reference TRBV25-1 and TRBJ2-2, is EADIYQTPRYLVIGTGKKITLECSQTMGHDKMYWYQQDPGMELHLIHYSYGVNSTEKGDLSSESTVSRIRTEHFPLTLESARPSHTSQYLCASSVFGELFFGEGSRLTVL.

This chain uses TRBV28 with TRBJ2-1; D not certain. The germline gives CDR1 MDHEN, CDR2 SYDVKM. This CDR3 spans 12 amino acids. V lost 7 bases, J lost 9 bases, and 13 bases lay in between. Here the CDR3 DNA reads TGTGCCAGCACTAGACCCGCCCGTGAGCAGTTCTTC. Residues: CASTRPAREQFF.

The chain carries TRBV19 and TRBJ2-4, with 9 nucleotides matching TRBD1. The V and J ends lost 3 bases and 1 base, in that order; junction bases with no gene match: 10. This CDR3 spans 18 amino acids. Germline CDR1 reads LNHDA; CDR2 reads SQIVND (reference sequence). CDR3 DNA: TGTGCCAGTAGTATCTCTATAGGGACAGGGCCGGCCAAAAACATTCAGTACTTC. Its protein product is CASSISIGTGPAKNIQYF.

The genes are TRBV27 and TRBJ1-5, with D possibly matching TRBD1 (5 bases). The V gene lost 5 bases and the J gene lost 0 bases, with 17 bases spanning the gap. The V gene's germline CDR1 is MNHEY and CDR2 SMNVEV (reference sequence). The CDR3 runs to 17 residues. For the CDR3, the DNA is TGTGCCAGCAGTCCGACCCCGGGACTGAATAGCAATCAGCCCCAGCATTTT. Translating it yields CASSPTPGLNSNQPQHF.

The rearrangement uses TRBV11-2 and TRBJ2-1; the match to TRBD2 covers 13 bases. This CDR3 region has 15 residues. Germline V lookup: CDR1 SGHAT, CDR2 FQNNGV. The V gene end was trimmed by 5 bases and the J gene end by 6 bases; junction bases not matched to a gene: 4. CDR3 region: CASSRTSGRANEQFF. Here the CDR3 DNA reads TGTGCCAGCAGCCGAACTAGCGGGAGGGCCAATGAGCAGTTCTTC.